Below, 5 T cell receptor beta chains from the same sample are listed, as sequenced in a study of human T cells and chemical hapten exposure. MiXCR, run by TCRdb on the RACE reads, gives a single entry per CDR3 protein. The sample has tens of thousands of distinct CDR3 sequences, approximately 12% seen once. Time point of the sample: patch test 3, about 24 weeks after DPC sensitization. Regarding treatment: therapeutic diphenylcyclopropenone sensitization with weekly scalp DPC. Sequenced here: whole blood, sampled in connection with sensitization to the hapten diphenylcyclopropenone (DPC). Source of these receptors: a woman between 45 and 60 years old with alopecia areata. Some clones in this sample may be carry-over from other donors' samples.

This clonotype was seen more than once but under ten times. The rearrangement links TRBV7-2 to TRBJ1-6, with a tentative D call TRBD1 (6 bases). This CDR3 has 16 amino acids. Trimming stripped 5 bases from V and 7 bases from J, with 18 bases between. CDR1 is SGHTA and CDR2 is FQGNSA in the germline V gene. The CDR3 nucleotides are TGTGCCAGCAGCCCCCGGGACACAAAAGCCAATTCACCCCTCCACTTT. This encodes CASSPRDTKANSPLHF.

This clonotype was seen many times. The CDR3 region is CAVDRGRETQYF. The CDR3 DNA reads TGTGCCGTGGACAGGGGACGAGAGACCCAGTACTTC. J is TRBJ2-5 and V is TRBV28; 9 nucleotides align to TRBD1. This CDR3 comprises 12 residues. The J segment lost 4 bases and the V segment lost 11 bases, leaving 5 bases of the junction unmatched. Per germline, CDR1 MDHEN and CDR2 SYDVKM. Supplemented by reference TRBV28 and TRBJ2-5, the full variable domain reads DVKVTQSSRYLVKRTGEKVFLECVQDMDHENMFWYRQDPGLGLRLIYFSYDVKMKEKGDIPEGYSVSREKKERFSLILESASTNQTSMYLCAVDRGRETQYFGPGTRLLVL.

In its sample, this clonotype was seen many times. The chain couples TRBV18 to TRBJ1-1; D remains unclear. Germline V CDR1 and CDR2: KGHSH, LQKENI. The CDR3 is made up of 15 amino acids. Trimming left V 1 base short and J 8 bases short, with 17 bases between. CDR3 sequence (DNA): TGTGCCAGCTCACCACGTCTCGGGGAGATTACAGAAGCTTTCTTT. Amino acid sequence: CASSPRLGEITEAFF.

This clonotype has more than one count but fewer than ten. This chain joins TRBV28 and TRBJ2-3, with 9 bases lining up with TRBD2. The CDR3 has 14 amino acids. V gave up 4 bases and J gave up 9 bases; unmatched junction bases: 8. The germline V gene has CDR1 MDHEN and CDR2 SYDVKM. This CDR3 is CASSSGLASSTQYF. The DNA of the CDR3 is TGTGCCAGCAGTTCGGGACTAGCAAGTTCCACGCAGTATTTT.

This sequence joins TRBV24-1 and TRBJ2-7; D possibly corresponds to TRBD1 (6 bases). The V gene lost 2 bases and the J gene lost 1 base, with 8 bases spanning the gap. Germline V lookup: CDR1 KGHDR, CDR2 SFDVKD. The CDR3 covers 14 residues. This chain's CDR3 is CATSDSTGSYEQYF. The CDR3 DNA follows: TGTGCCACCAGTGATTCAACAGGGTCCTACGAGCAGTACTTC.